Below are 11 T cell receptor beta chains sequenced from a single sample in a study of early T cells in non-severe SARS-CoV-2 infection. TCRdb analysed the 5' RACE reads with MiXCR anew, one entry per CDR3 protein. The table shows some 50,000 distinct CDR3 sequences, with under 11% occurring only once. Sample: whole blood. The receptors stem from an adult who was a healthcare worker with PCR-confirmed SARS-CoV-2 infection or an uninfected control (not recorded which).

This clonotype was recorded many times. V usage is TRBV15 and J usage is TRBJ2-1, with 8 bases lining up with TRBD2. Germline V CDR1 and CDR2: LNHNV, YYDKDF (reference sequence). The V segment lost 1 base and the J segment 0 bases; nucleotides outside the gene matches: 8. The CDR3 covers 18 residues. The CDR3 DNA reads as TGTGCCACCAGCAGAGTATTCCGGGAGGGCCGCTCCTACAATGAGCAGTTCTTC. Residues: CATSRVFREGRSYNEQFF.

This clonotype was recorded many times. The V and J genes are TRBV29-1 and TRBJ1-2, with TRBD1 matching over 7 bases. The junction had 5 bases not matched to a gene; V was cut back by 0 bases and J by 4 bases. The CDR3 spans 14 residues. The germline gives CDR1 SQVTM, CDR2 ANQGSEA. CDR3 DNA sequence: TGCAGCGTTGAAGATCGGACAGGCTTCTATGGCTACACCTTC. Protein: CSVEDRTGFYGYTF.

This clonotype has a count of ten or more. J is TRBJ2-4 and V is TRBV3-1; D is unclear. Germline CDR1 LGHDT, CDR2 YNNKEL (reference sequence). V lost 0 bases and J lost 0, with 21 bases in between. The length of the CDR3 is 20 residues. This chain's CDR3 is CASSQDYLTSLILAKNIQYF. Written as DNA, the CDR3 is TGTGCCAGCAGCCAAGATTACCTGACGTCCCTTATACTAGCCAAAAACATTCAGTACTTC. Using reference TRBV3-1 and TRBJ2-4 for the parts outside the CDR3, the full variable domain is DTAVSQTPKYLVTQMGNDKSIKCEQNLGHDTMYWYKQDSKKFLKIMFSYNNKELIINETVPNRFSPKSPDKAHLNLHINSLELGDSAVYFCASSQDYLTSLILAKNIQYFGAGTRLSVL.

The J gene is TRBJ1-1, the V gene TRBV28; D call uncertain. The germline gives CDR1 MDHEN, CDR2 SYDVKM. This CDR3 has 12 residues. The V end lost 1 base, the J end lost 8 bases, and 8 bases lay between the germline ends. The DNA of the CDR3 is TGTGCCAGCAGTTTATACCCCTGGGAAGCTTTCTTT. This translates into CASSLYPWEAFF. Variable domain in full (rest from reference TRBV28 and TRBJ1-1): DVKVTQSSRYLVKRTGEKVFLECVQDMDHENMFWYRQDPGLGLRLIYFSYDVKMKEKGDIPEGYSVSREKKERFSLILESASTNQTSMYLCASSLYPWEAFFGQGTRLTVV.

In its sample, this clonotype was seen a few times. The CDR3 spells CSVTGANEQFF. DNA of the CDR3: TGCAGCGTGACAGGGGCCAATGAGCAGTTCTTC. This chain joins TRBV29-1 and TRBJ2-1; the match to TRBD1 covers 8 bases. J was trimmed by 6 bases and V by 6 bases; bases with no gene match: 1. There are 11 residues in the CDR3. The germline gives CDR1 SQVTM, CDR2 ANQGSEA.

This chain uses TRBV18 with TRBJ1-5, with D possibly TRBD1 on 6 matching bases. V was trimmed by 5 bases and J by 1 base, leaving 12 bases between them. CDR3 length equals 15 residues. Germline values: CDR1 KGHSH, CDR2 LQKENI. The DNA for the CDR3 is TGTGCCAGCTCATCACAGGGCCAAAGCAATCAGCCCCAGCATTTT. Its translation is CASSSQGQSNQPQHF.

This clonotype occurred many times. In DNA, the CDR3 is TGTGCCAGCTCACCACCGGGGGCCCAGCCCCAGCATTTT. It yields the protein CASSPPGAQPQHF. The chain is built from TRBV18 and TRBJ1-5, with D possibly matching TRBD1 (6 bases). V lost 0 bases and J 7 bases, leaving 7 bases between the germline ends. Germline CDR1 KGHSH, CDR2 LQKENI. The CDR3 is 13 residues long. Complete variable domain (other parts from reference TRBV18 and TRBJ1-5): NAGVMQNPRHLVRRRGQEARLRCSPMKGHSHVYWYRQLPEEGLKFMVYLQKENIIDESGMPKERFSAEFPKEGPSILRIQQVVRGDSAAYFCASSPPGAQPQHFGDGTRLSIL.

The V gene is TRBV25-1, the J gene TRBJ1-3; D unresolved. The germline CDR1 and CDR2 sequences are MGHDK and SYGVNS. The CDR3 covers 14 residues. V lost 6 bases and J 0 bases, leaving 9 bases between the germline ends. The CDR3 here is CASRDRSSGNTIYF. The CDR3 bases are TGTGCCAGCAGGGACCGGAGCTCTGGAAACACCATATATTTT.

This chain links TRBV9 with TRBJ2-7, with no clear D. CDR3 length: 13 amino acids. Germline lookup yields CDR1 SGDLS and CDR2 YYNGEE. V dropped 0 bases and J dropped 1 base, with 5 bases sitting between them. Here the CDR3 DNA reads TGTGCCAGCAGCGTAGAGACATCCTACGAGCAGTACTTC. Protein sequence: CASSVETSYEQYF.

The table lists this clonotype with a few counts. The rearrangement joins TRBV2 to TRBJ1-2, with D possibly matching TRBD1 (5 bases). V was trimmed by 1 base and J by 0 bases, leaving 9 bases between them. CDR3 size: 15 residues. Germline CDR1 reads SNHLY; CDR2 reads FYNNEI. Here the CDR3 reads CASSEDRPANYGYTF. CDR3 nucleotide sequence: TGTGCCAGCAGTGAAGACAGGCCCGCTAACTATGGCTACACCTTC. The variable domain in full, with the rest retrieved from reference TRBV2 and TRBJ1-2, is EPEVTQTPSHQVTQMGQEVILRCVPISNHLYFYWYRQILGQKVEFLVSFYNNEISEKSEIFDDQFSVERPDGSNFTLKIRSTKLEDSAMYFCASSEDRPANYGYTFGSGTRLTVV.

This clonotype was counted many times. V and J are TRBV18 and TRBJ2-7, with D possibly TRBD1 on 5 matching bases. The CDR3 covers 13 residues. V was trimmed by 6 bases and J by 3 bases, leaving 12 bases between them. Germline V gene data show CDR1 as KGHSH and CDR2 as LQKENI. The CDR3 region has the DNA TGTGCCAGCTCCGTGACAGAAAACTACGAGCAGTACTTC. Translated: CASSVTENYEQYF.